Below, 17 T cell receptor beta chains from the same sample are listed, as sequenced in a study of blood T cell repertoires in COVID-19. Measured with immunoSEQ multiplex PCR; TCRdb has only the in-frame clones, and not every one. The data contain about 74,000 clones, 65% to 90% of them singletons. Source material: peripheral blood. These receptors were taken from a man aged 45-60 years with acute or convalescent COVID-19.

The CDR3 here is CASSYPLETTVAYEQYF. CDR3 bases: TGTGCCAGCAGTTACCCATTAGAGACAACTGTTGCCTACGAGCAGTACTTC. V is TRBV28 and J is TRBJ2-7; D is unresolved. V was clipped by 4 bases and J by 2 bases, with 21 bases between them. The length of the CDR3 is 17 residues. In germline, CDR1 is MDHEN, CDR2 SYDVKM.

The table lists this clone with a count of one. J is TRBJ2-2 and V is TRBV6-5; a weak D match, TRBD2 (5 bases). There are 13 residues in the CDR3. CDR1 MNHEY and CDR2 SVGAGI come from the germline V gene. Trimming removed 5 bases from V and 5 bases from J, with 9 bases in between. CDR3 in amino acids: CASSPPGTGELFF. CDR3 DNA: TGTGCCAGCAGTCCCCCGGGGACCGGGGAGCTGTTTTTT.

The chain employs TRBV6-4 and TRBJ2-1, with TRBD2 matching 10 bases. The length of the CDR3 is 12 residues. The V gene end was trimmed by 7 bases and the J gene end by 9 bases; junction bases not matched to a gene: 3. Germline V lookup: CDR1 MRHNA, CDR2 SNTAGT. The CDR3 DNA follows: TGTGCCAGCAAATCTAGCGGGGGTGAGCAGTTCTTC. This encodes CASKSSGGEQFF.

The chain combines TRBV5-4 with TRBJ2-2; possibly TRBD2 for D (8 bases). Germline V lookup: CDR1 SGHNT, CDR2 YYREEE (reference sequence). CDR3 length: 18 residues. With 1 base removed from V and 7 bases from J, the gap between germline ends came to 23 bases. The CDR3 coding sequence is TGTGCCAGCAGCTTGATAATGCGACAGGGAGCGGGAGTCGGGGAGCTGTTTTTT. It yields the protein CASSLIMRQGAGVGELFF.

The chain is built from TRBV18 and TRBJ2-7, with TRBD2 matching 8 bases. V shed 0 bases, J shed 0 bases, and the junction held 4 bases outside the gene matches. The germline V gene has CDR1 KGHSH and CDR2 LQKENI. This CDR3 is built from 16 residues. CDR3 coding DNA: TGTGCCAGCTCACCACCGCGTCTAGCGGGCTCCTACGAGCAGTACTTC. The encoded protein is CASSPPRLAGSYEQYF.

The chain is built from TRBV27 and TRBJ1-1; TRBD1 matches at 8 bases. V shed 5 bases, J shed 0 bases, and the junction held 5 bases outside the gene matches. This CDR3 is 15 amino acids long. Germline V gene lookup returns CDR1 MNHEY and CDR2 SMNVEV (reference sequence). CDR3 nucleotides: TGTGCCAGCAGTAAGGACAGGGAAATGAACACTGAAGCTTTCTTT. Its protein product is CASSKDREMNTEAFF.

The chain couples TRBV23-1 to TRBJ2-7, with 9 bases aligning to TRBD1. TRBV23-1 is sorted into the ORF group, with uncertain function. Germline trimming cut 3 bases from V and 0 bases from J; bases unmatched to any gene: 15. This CDR3 contains 19 residues. The CDR3 here is CASSQADRGFRRGSYEQYV. DNA of the CDR3: TGCGCCAGCAGTCAGGCTGACAGGGGGTTCCGAAGGGGCTCCTACGAGCAGTACGTC.

V is TRBV10-3 and J is TRBJ2-3, with a possible D match to TRBD2 (7 bases). The CDR3 has 16 residues. Germline-derived CDR1 and CDR2 are ENHRY and SYGVKD. Trimming removed 6 bases at V and 6 bases at J, with 22 bases between. The CDR3 DNA is TGTGCCATCAGGCAGGGAGGGGGGGCCAGTAGTGATACGCAGTATTTT. Its translation is CAIRQGGGASSDTQYF.

This chain connects TRBV7-9 to TRBJ2-7; 7 bases fit TRBD1. Germline lookup yields CDR1 SEHNR and CDR2 FQNEAQ (reference sequence). The CDR3 has 14 amino acids. Trimming at V came to 5 bases and at J to 1 base, leaving 5 bases not matched to a gene. CDR3: CASSPSTGSYEQYF. The CDR3 DNA sequence: TGTGCCAGCAGCCCCTCGACAGGGTCCTACGAGCAGTACTTC.

V gene TRBV5-1 combines with J gene TRBJ2-3, with 8 positions matching TRBD1. Germline V gene data show CDR1 as SGHRS and CDR2 as YFSETQ. This CDR3 is built from 16 residues. V lost 0 bases and J lost 6; bases outside the gene matches: 9. The CDR3 sequence is CASSLGPGTGGDTQYF. CDR3 nucleotides: TGCGCCAGCAGCTTGGGTCCCGGGACAGGAGGGGATACGCAGTATTTT.

This clone has more than one count but fewer than ten. CDR3 residues: CASSLGGQFYEQYV. For the CDR3, the DNA is TGTGCCAGCAGCTTGGGGGGACAGTTCTACGAGCAGTACGTC. This sequence joins TRBV5-4 and TRBJ2-7; 7 nucleotides agree with TRBD1. The V and J ends lost 0 bases and 3 bases, in that order; junction bases with no gene match: 3. CDR3 length equals 14 residues. The V gene's germline CDR1 is SGHNT and CDR2 YYREEE (reference sequence).

CDR3 residues: CATSDSGYNEQFF. The CDR3 region has the DNA TGTGCCACCAGTGATTCCGGCTACAATGAGCAGTTCTTC. V gene TRBV24-1 combines with J gene TRBJ2-1, with D uncertain. V was clipped by 2 bases and J by 3 bases, with 4 bases between them. This CDR3 comprises 13 residues. Looked up from germline, CDR1 is KGHDR and CDR2 is SFDVKD.

The chain recombines TRBV12-5 with TRBJ1-5; tentatively, D is TRBD1 (5 bases). Germline CDR1 LGHNT, CDR2 FRNRAP. The V end was cut by 8 bases, the J end by 5 bases, with 19 bases between. This CDR3 has 15 amino acids. In DNA, the CDR3 is TGTGCTAGTACTCGGGGCGCAGCGGGGGATCAGCCCCAGCATTTT. Translated, it gives CASTRGAAGDQPQHF.

This clone was observed a single time. The chain employs TRBV19 and TRBJ2-1, with 7 bases fitting TRBD1. V trimming: 3 bases; J trimming: 11 bases; junction bases outside the gene matches: 10. The CDR3 is 14 residues long. In germline, CDR1 is LNHDA, CDR2 SQIVND (reference sequence). The CDR3 loop reads CASSIAGQDLKQFF. The CDR3 DNA reads as TGTGCCAGTAGTATCGCCGGACAGGACCTTAAGCAGTTCTTC.

On this clone itself: The junction and the germline gene differ at one end; a read error may be behind it. This chain links TRBV11-2 with TRBJ2-1, with D maybe TRBD2 (5 bases). In germline, CDR1 is SGHAT, CDR2 FQNNGV. This CDR3 region has 14 residues. The CDR3 coding sequence is TGTGCCAGCAGCTCTAGCCCCTCCAACAATGAGCAGTTCTTC. It specifies CASSSSPSNNEQFF.

This chain joins TRBV2 and TRBJ1-2; a possible D gene is TRBD1 (5 bases). The ends were cut back, 3 bases at V and 1 base at J, with 9 bases in the middle. This CDR3 is 14 amino acids long. In germline, CDR1 is SNHLY, CDR2 FYNNEI. The CDR3 DNA reads as TGTGCCAGCAGTGAGGGGCAACTTAACTATGGCTACACCTTC. Its protein product is CASSEGQLNYGYTF.

This chain uses TRBV7-9 with TRBJ2-7, with D possibly TRBD2 on 5 matching bases. V lost 4 bases and J lost 6, with 19 bases in between. CDR3 length: 15 amino acids. Per germline, CDR1 SEHNR and CDR2 FQNEAQ (reference sequence). The CDR3 nucleotides are TGTGCCAGCAGCTCCGAGGAACTAGGCCGTGCCGAGCAGTACTTC. This encodes CASSSEELGRAEQYF.